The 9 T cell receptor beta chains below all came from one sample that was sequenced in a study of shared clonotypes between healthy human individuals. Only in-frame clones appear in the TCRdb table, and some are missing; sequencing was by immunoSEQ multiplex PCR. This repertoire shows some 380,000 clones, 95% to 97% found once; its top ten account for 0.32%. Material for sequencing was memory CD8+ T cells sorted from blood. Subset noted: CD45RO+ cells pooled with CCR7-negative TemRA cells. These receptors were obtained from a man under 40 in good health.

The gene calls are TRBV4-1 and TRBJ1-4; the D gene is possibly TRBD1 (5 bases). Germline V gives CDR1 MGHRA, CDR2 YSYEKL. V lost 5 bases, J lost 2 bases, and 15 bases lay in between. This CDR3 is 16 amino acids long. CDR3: CASSKISGRTNEKLFF. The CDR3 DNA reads TGCGCCAGCAGCAAGATTTCAGGGAGGACTAATGAAAAACTGTTTTTT.

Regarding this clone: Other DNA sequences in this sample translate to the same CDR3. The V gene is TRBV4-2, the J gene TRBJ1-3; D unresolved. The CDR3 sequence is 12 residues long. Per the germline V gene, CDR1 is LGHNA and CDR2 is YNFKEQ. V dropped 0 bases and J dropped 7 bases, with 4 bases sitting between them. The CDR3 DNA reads TGTGCCAGCAGCCAAGAGGGGAACACCATATATTTT. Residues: CASSQEGNTIYF.

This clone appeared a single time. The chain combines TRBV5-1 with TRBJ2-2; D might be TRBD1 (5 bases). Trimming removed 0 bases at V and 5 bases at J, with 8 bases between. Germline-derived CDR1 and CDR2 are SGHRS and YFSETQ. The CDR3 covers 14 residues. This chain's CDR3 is CASSLGGWTGELFF. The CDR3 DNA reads TGCGCCAGCAGCTTGGGGGGCTGGACCGGGGAGCTGTTTTTT.

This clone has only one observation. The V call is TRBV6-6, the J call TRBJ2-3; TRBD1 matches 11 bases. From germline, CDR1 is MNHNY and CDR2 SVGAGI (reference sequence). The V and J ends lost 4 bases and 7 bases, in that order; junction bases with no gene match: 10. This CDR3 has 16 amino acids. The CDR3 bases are TGTGCCAGCAGTTGGAGGGACAGGGGGTCCCTGAATACGCAGTATTTT. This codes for CASSWRDRGSLNTQYF.

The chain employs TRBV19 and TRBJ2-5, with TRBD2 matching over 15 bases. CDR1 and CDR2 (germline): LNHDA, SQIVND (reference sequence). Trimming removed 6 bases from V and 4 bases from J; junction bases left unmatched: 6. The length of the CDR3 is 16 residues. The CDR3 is CASSGPGLAGGETQYF. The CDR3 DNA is TGTGCCAGTAGCGGGCCGGGACTAGCGGGAGGAGAGACCCAGTACTTC.

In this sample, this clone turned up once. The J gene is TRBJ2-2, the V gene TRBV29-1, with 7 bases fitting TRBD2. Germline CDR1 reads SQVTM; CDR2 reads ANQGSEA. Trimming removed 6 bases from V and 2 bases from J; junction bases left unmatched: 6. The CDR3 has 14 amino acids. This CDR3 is CSVRGTINTGELFF. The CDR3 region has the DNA TGCAGCGTCCGCGGGACTATTAACACCGGGGAGCTGTTTTTT.

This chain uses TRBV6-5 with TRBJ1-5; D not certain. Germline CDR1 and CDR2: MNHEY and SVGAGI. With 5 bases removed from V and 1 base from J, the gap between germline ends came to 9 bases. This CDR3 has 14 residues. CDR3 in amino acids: CASSTRRSNQPQHF. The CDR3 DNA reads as TGTGCCAGCAGTACTCGGAGGAGCAATCAGCCCCAGCATTTT.

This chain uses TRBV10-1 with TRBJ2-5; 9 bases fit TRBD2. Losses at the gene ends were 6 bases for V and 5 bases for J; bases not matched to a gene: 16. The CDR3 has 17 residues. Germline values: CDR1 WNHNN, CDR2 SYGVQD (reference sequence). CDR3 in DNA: TGCGCCAGCAGCCTCGGGGTAGCGGGAGTCCCGGGGGAGACCCAGTACTTC. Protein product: CASSLGVAGVPGETQYF.

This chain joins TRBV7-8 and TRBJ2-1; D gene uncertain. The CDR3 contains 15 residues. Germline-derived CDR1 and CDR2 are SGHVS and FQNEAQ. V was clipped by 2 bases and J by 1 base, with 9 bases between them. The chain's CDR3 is CASSLRAGSYNEQFF. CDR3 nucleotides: TGTGCCAGCAGCTTAAGGGCAGGTTCCTACAATGAGCAGTTCTTC.